Following are 25 T cell receptor beta chains from one sample sequenced in a study of beta chain features in type 1 diabetes. Study observations and caveats: Shortening that was moderate but significant affected the TCRB CDR3s of Type 1 diabetes patients in all four CD4+ subsets.

Antigen specificity for these receptors is unknown. The whole isolated RNA underwent reverse transcription, so sequencing captured expressed TCRB transcripts. Clones were sequenced by immunoSEQ multiplex PCR, and TCRdb holds only the in-frame ones, with some missing. The repertoire holds 20,000 to 25,000 clones, with around 68% as singletons. Specimen: stem cell memory CD4+ T cells from blood. These receptors all stem from a woman between 40 and 55 years old with type 1 diabetes.

This chain joins TRBV6-6 and TRBJ1-2, with a possible D match to TRBD1 (5 bases). Germline loops: CDR1 MNHNY, CDR2 SVGAGI (reference sequence). The CDR3 runs 15 residues. The ends were cut back, 3 bases at V and 3 bases at J, with 14 bases in the middle. The CDR3 coding sequence is TGTGCCAGCAGTTATGGGGACTGGAGGGACTATGGCTACACCTTC. It specifies CASSYGDWRDYGYTF.

This clone has a handful of counts. The chain's CDR3 is CASLRGTQYF. CDR3 coding DNA: TGTGCCAGCCTGCGTGGGACCCAGTACTTC. This chain joins TRBV7-6 and TRBJ2-5, with D unresolved. Per germline, CDR1 SGHVS and CDR2 FNYEAQ. This CDR3 is 10 amino acids long. The V gene lost 8 bases and the J gene lost 7 bases, with 8 bases spanning the gap.

This clone came up a few times. The V and J genes are TRBV23-1 and TRBJ2-5; 7 positions match TRBD2. TRBV23-1 is designated an ORF whose function remains uncertain. V dropped 7 bases and J dropped 4; count of bases not matched to a gene: 9. The CDR3 is 14 residues long. DNA for the CDR3: TGCGCCAGCACTCCCAGCGGGGTTAGAGAGACCCAGTACTTC. It is translated as CASTPSGVRETQYF.

J is TRBJ1-1 and V is TRBV9; D is possibly TRBD1 (5 bases). Trimming stripped 5 bases from V and 4 bases from J, with 15 bases between. This CDR3 is 14 amino acids long. CDR1 is SGDLS, CDR2 YYNGEE, per germline. DNA of the CDR3: TGTGCCAGCAGTGAGGGCGGGGGTGGCACTGAAGCTTTCTTT. Translation: CASSEGGGGTEAFF.

J is TRBJ1-1 and V is TRBV14; TRBD1 aligns across 7 bases. Trimming took 3 bases from V and 8 from J; bases not matched to a gene: 3. This CDR3 spans 12 amino acids. Germline CDR1 SGHDN, CDR2 FVKESK. CDR3 in amino acids: CASSQNRGEAFF. The CDR3 bases are TGTGCCAGCAGCCAGAACAGGGGAGAAGCTTTCTTT.

The V gene is TRBV6-6, the J gene TRBJ1-5, with a weak D call TRBD1 (5 bases). V was trimmed by 7 bases and J by 4 bases, leaving 17 bases between them. CDR3 length: 15 residues. Germline CDR1 and CDR2: MNHNY and SVGAGI (reference sequence). The DNA for the CDR3 is TGTGCCAGCACTGTCACAGGCGGGGCTAATCAGCCCCAGCATTTT. Protein sequence: CASTVTGGANQPQHF.

Only a few counts were recorded for this clone. The chain has TRBV28 and TRBJ2-3; TRBD2 aligns across 15 bases. CDR3 size: 18 residues. V was clipped by 6 bases and J by 2 bases; unmatched bases: 9. CDR1 is MDHEN and CDR2 is SYDVKM in the germline V gene. This CDR3 is CASRSGLAGGHNTDTQYF. CDR3 DNA: TGTGCCAGCAGATCCGGACTAGCGGGAGGGCACAACACAGATACGCAGTATTTT.

The gene calls are TRBV7-9 and TRBJ2-7, with a possible D match to TRBD1 (6 bases). The CDR3 is 15 amino acids. V lost 4 bases and J lost 5, with 18 bases in between. Germline V gene lookup returns CDR1 SEHNR and CDR2 FQNEAQ (reference sequence). The DNA of the CDR3 is TGTGCCAGCAGCTCCACAGGGACGGCGTTGGACGAGCAGTACTTC. Encoded protein: CASSSTGTALDEQYF.

The rearrangement uses TRBV7-2 and TRBJ1-1, with D perhaps TRBD1 (6 bases). The CDR3 consists of 14 residues. Trimming took 3 bases from V and 0 from J, leaving 8 bases between them. From germline, CDR1 is SGHTA and CDR2 FQGNSA. CDR3 nucleotides: TGTGCCAGCAGCTTCGGACAGATGAACACTGAAGCTTTCTTT. Its protein is CASSFGQMNTEAFF.

In this sample, this clone turned up once. CDR3 region: CASSLSLGALSGANVLTF. The CDR3 nucleotides read TGTGCCAGCAGCTTAAGCCTTGGGGCGCTCTCTGGGGCCAACGTCCTGACTTTC. The chain carries TRBV7-3 and TRBJ2-6, with D possibly being TRBD1 (5 bases). This CDR3 has 18 amino acids. Trimming removed 1 base at V and 0 bases at J, with 13 bases between. The V gene's germline CDR1 is SGHTA and CDR2 FQGTGA.

The CDR3 bases are TGCGCCAGCAGCCATTTCGACAGCAGCAATCAGCCCCAGCATTTT. Translated: CASSHFDSSNQPQHF. The J gene is TRBJ1-5, the V gene TRBV4-3; possibly TRBD1 for D (5 bases). The V end was cut by 3 bases, the J end by 1 base, with 10 bases between. The CDR3 sequence is 15 residues long. Germline CDR1 is LGHNA and CDR2 is YSLEER.

The V and J genes are TRBV4-2 and TRBJ1-2, with D perhaps TRBD1 (5 bases). V lost 0 bases to trimming and J lost 4 bases, with 21 bases between them. CDR1 LGHNA and CDR2 YNFKEQ come from the germline V gene. There are 18 residues in the CDR3. CDR3 DNA: TGTGCCAGCAGCCAAGATCGAGGTGGTCGACAGTTATCCTATGGCTACACCTTC. Protein: CASSQDRGGRQLSYGYTF.

The V gene is TRBV7-2, the J gene TRBJ1-1; 8 bases agree with TRBD1. This CDR3 is built from 16 residues. With 4 bases clipped from V and 0 bases from J, the junction kept 7 bases outside the gene matches. From germline, CDR1 is SGHTA and CDR2 FQGNSA. CDR3 nucleotides: TGTGCCAGCAGCTACACAGGGGGAGTTATGAACACTGAAGCTTTCTTT. It yields the protein CASSYTGGVMNTEAFF.

V and J are TRBV5-4 and TRBJ2-7, with TRBD2 as a possible D gene (6 bases). CDR3 length: 17 residues. CDR1 SGHNT and CDR2 YYREEE come from the germline V gene (reference sequence). V gave up 0 bases and J gave up 4 bases, with 20 bases separating them. This CDR3 is CASSLAGRGGASYEQYF. For the CDR3, the DNA is TGTGCCAGCAGCTTGGCCGGACGGGGCGGGGCCTCTTACGAGCAGTACTTC.

The chain recombines TRBV28 with TRBJ2-5, with a possible D match to TRBD2 (7 bases). The DNA end is a closer match to TRBJ2-7, so the J assignment may be wrong. Germline CDR1 is MDHEN and CDR2 is SYDVKM. The CDR3 totals 15 residues. This chain's CDR3 is CASSWGGAGPYEQYF. DNA for the CDR3: TGTGCCAGCAGCTGGGGGGGGGCGGGCCCCTACGAGCAGTACTTC.

The chain carries TRBV9 and TRBJ1-1; a weak D match, TRBD1 (5 bases). CDR1 is SGDLS and CDR2 is YYNGEE in the germline V gene. The germline V and J ends were trimmed by 3 bases and 3 bases, with 12 bases remaining between them. The CDR3 consists of 14 residues. CDR3 sequence: CASSADIIDTEAFF. In DNA, the CDR3 is TGTGCCAGCAGCGCGGACATCATTGACACTGAAGCTTTCTTT.

The chain employs TRBV7-2 and TRBJ2-4; 9 bases match TRBD2. This CDR3 comprises 15 residues. V dropped 5 bases and J dropped 9; count of bases not matched to a gene: 11. Germline V gene sequence: CDR1 SGHTA, CDR2 FQGNSA. The CDR3 DNA reads as TGTGCCAGCAGCCGCGGGGGGGGGCCACTTTCCATTCAGTACTTC. This translates into CASSRGGGPLSIQYF.

This chain connects TRBV6-5 to TRBJ1-2; 8 positions match TRBD1. The trim removed 2 bases at V and 6 bases at J, leaving 5 bases unmatched. CDR3 length equals 14 residues. Germline V gene sequence: CDR1 MNHEY, CDR2 SVGAGI. For the CDR3, the DNA is TGTGCCAGCAGTTACATCCCAGGGGGCGATGGCTACACCTTC. It specifies CASSYIPGGDGYTF.

The table lists this clone with a few counts. V gene TRBV28 combines with J gene TRBJ2-1, with 9 bases that match TRBD2. This CDR3 is 15 amino acids long. Looked up from germline, CDR1 is MDHEN and CDR2 is SYDVKM. Trimming at V came to 3 bases and at J to 1 base, leaving 1 base not matched to a gene. Written as DNA, the CDR3 is TGTGCCAGCAGTTTTGCGGGAGGGTCCTACAATGAGCAGTTCTTC. Protein sequence: CASSFAGGSYNEQFF.

The V and J genes are TRBV14 and TRBJ2-7; maybe TRBD1 (8 bases). CDR1 is SGHDN and CDR2 is FVKESK in the germline V gene. CDR3 length: 15 residues. V was cut by 1 base and J by 2 bases, with 12 bases left in between. DNA of the CDR3: TGTGCCAGCAGCCAAGCACAGGGGGGGACCTACGAGCAGTACTTC. It is translated as CASSQAQGGTYEQYF. Filled out from reference TRBV14 and TRBJ2-7, the complete variable domain reads EAGVTQFPSHSVIEKGQTVTLRCDPISGHDNLYWYRRVMGKEIKFLLHFVKESKQDESGMPNNRFLAERTGGTYSTLKVQPAELEDSGVYFCASSQAQGGTYEQYFGPGTRLTVT.

This chain links TRBV5-4 with TRBJ1-3, with D possibly TRBD1 on 5 matching bases. Germline V CDR1 and CDR2: SGHNT, YYREEE (reference sequence). The CDR3 sequence is 15 residues long. Trimming took off 4 bases at V and 0 bases at J, with 11 bases between the two ends. In DNA form, the CDR3 reads TGTGCCAGCAGCGCGGGACGTTTCTCTGGAAACACCATATATTTT. Protein product: CASSAGRFSGNTIYF.

The chain combines TRBV29-1 with TRBJ1-3, with D possibly matching TRBD1 (6 bases). The CDR3 is made up of 13 amino acids. V dropped 3 bases and J dropped 4 bases, with 10 bases sitting between them. Germline CDR1 and CDR2: SQVTM and ANQGSEA. The CDR3 nucleotides read TGCAGCGTTGATGTCAGGGGAGGAAACACCATATATTTT. Translating gives CSVDVRGGNTIYF.

The chain uses TRBV18 and TRBJ2-2; TRBD1 matches 9 bases. Germline CDR1 and CDR2: KGHSH and LQKENI. V gave up 2 bases and J gave up 0 bases; unmatched junction bases: 1. This CDR3 is 16 amino acids long. The CDR3 protein is CASSPTGGTNTGELFF. The CDR3 DNA follows: TGTGCCAGCTCACCAACAGGGGGCACGAACACCGGGGAGCTGTTTTTT.

This chain uses TRBV27 with TRBJ2-7, with 9 bases aligning to TRBD1. Trimming took 4 bases from V and 9 from J; bases not matched to a gene: 4. Germline V gene data show CDR1 as MNHEY and CDR2 as SMNVEV (reference sequence). The length of the CDR3 is 12 residues. CDR3 sequence: CASSWDRVVQYF. DNA of the CDR3: TGTGCCAGCAGTTGGGACAGGGTGGTGCAGTACTTC.

The chain joins TRBV30 to TRBJ1-4; D remains ambiguous. The CDR3 runs to 11 residues. The germline V gene has CDR1 GTSNPN and CDR2 SVGIG (reference sequence). V lost 1 base, J lost 7 bases, and 4 bases lay in between. The CDR3 bases are TGTGCCTGGAGTGGCAGTGAAAAACTGTTTTTT. Translated, it gives CAWSGSEKLFF.